This TCR beta chain was obtained from a study of neurological immune-mediated disorders. TCRdb re-analysed the 5' RACE reads in MiXCR, keeping a single row per CDR3 protein. The table lists tens of thousands of distinct CDR3 sequences, 2% to 2.5% of them singletons, with 2.4% in the top ten. This clonotype was seen ten or more times. The CDR3 is made up of 17 amino acids. Per the germline V gene, CDR1 is SGHRS and CDR2 is YFSETQ. The V segment lost 0 bases and the J segment 7 bases; nucleotides outside the gene matches: 10. The chain joins TRBV5-1 to TRBJ1-6; 7 bases are a match to TRBD1. The sequence was collected from a man aged 45-65 years with multiple sclerosis. Sequences were obtained from PBMCs. CDR3 residues: CASSLGPTGTGNSPLHF. CDR3 nucleotides: TGCGCCAGCAGCTTGGGACCGACAGGGACTGGAAATTCACCCCTCCACTTT.